This TCR beta chain came from a study of beta chain features in type 1 diabetes. Overall study results and limits: Patients with Type 1 diabetes showed moderately but significantly shorter TCRB CDR3s in all four CD4+ subsets. VDJ junctions sequenced from type 1 diabetes patients showed fewer insertions and more deletions.

The length of the CDR3 is 15 residues. Germline CDR1 SGHNT, CDR2 YYREEE (reference sequence). The V and J ends lost 0 bases and 2 bases, in that order; junction bases with no gene match: 2. CD4+ naive, central memory, regulatory and stem cell-like memory cells were sorted via CD45RO/CCR7/CD25/CD127/CD95/CD27. About this clone itself: Its antigen is not known.

Investigators reverse transcribed all isolated RNA, so they sequenced expressed TCRB transcripts. TCRdb keeps only in-frame clones here, not all; method: immunoSEQ multiplex PCR. Among 250,000 to 400,000 clones listed, approximately 15% were seen once. This chain uses TRBV5-4 with TRBJ2-5, with 9 bases fitting TRBD1. Sequencing used central memory CD4+ T cells from blood. This TCR derives from a young man in good health. CDR3 residues: CASSLGGTGQETQYF. The CDR3 DNA sequence: TGTGCCAGCAGCTTGGGGGGGACAGGGCAAGAGACCCAGTACTTC.